A selection of T cell receptor beta chains follows, all from one sample in a study of T cells in Graves' hyperthyroidism and ophthalmopathy. TCRdb used MiXCR to reprocess the multiplex PCR reads, holding one entry per CDR3 protein. The repertoire holds about 360,000 distinct CDR3 sequences, roughly an eighth seen once, with 9.2% in the top ten. Sequenced input: blood. Receptors originate from a woman aged 18-30 years with Graves' hyperthyroidism. The CDR3 runs from the conserved cysteine through the conserved F or W. The D gene is left open where the match is weak. Not every row has a clone size; where given, it reads once, few, many or a size class.

j_call	v_call	cdr3_length	d_call	clone_size	cdr3_aa	cdr3_nt
TRBJ2-7	TRBV27	15	TRBD1	many	CASSLGQGGPYEQYF	TGTGCCAGCAGTCTCGGACAGGGGGGTCCCTACGAGCAGTACTTC
TRBJ2-3	TRBV5-5	16	NA	many	CASSSERDSLGDTQYF	TGTGCCAGCAGCTCGGAGCGGGACAGCCTGGGGGATACGCAGTATTTT
TRBJ1-2	TRBV3-1	13	NA	many	CASSQDTGYGYTF	TGTGCCAGCAGCCAAGACACGGGCTATGGCTACACCTTC
TRBJ1-2	TRBV6-1	12	NA	many	CASSDEGEGYTF	TGTGCCAGCAGTGATGAGGGTGAGGGCTACACCTTC
TRBJ2-3	TRBV12-3/TRBV12-4	19	TRBD2	NA	CASSSPSRPSGRGADTQYF	TGTGCCAGCAGTTCCCCCTCACGCCCTAGCGGGAGGGGCGCAGATACGCAGTATTTT
TRBJ2-1	TRBV19	10	NA	many	CATRNNEQFF	TGTGCCACGCGGAACAATGAGCAGTTCTTC
TRBJ1-2	TRBV19	12	NA	few	CASREMGYGYTF	TGTGCCAGTAGAGAAATGGGCTATGGCTACACCTTC
TRBJ2-7	TRBV12-3/TRBV12-4	13	NA	NA	CASSFGRDNEQYF	TGTGCCAGCAGTTTCGGCAGGGACAATGAGCAGTACTTC
TRBJ2-7	TRBV6-1	14	NA	NA	CASSPETGPYEQYF	TGTGCCAGCAGTCCGGAGACAGGACCCTACGAGCAGTACTTC
TRBJ2-1	TRBV14	13	TRBD1	NA	CASRLQGNNEQFF	TGTGCCAGCAGGTTACAGGGGAACAATGAGCAGTTCTTC
TRBJ2-1	TRBV7-9	14	TRBD1	many	CASSDRDQRHEQFF	TGTGCCAGCAGCGACAGGGATCAGAGGCATGAGCAGTTCTTC
TRBJ1-2	TRBV2	13	TRBD1	many	CASSADRVFGYTF	TGTGCCAGCAGTGCGGACAGGGTGTTTGGCTACACCTTC
TRBJ2-6	TRBV3-1	18	NA	NA	CASSQEGGLATGANVLTF	TGTGCCAGCAGCCAAGAGGGGGGCCTAGCTACTGGGGCCAACGTCCTGACTTTC
TRBJ1-1	TRBV6-2/TRBV6-3	14	NA	many	CASSYRPGNTEAFF	TGTGCCAGCAGTTACAGGCCGGGGAACACTGAAGCTTTCTTT
TRBJ2-3	TRBV10-3	15	NA	many	CAISGGRGHTDTQYF	TGTGCCATCAGTGGGGGGCGGGGGCACACAGATACGCAGTATTTT
TRBJ2-5	TRBV9	14	NA	many	CASSVGQGFETQYF	TGTGCCAGCAGCGTGGGCCAGGGGTTCGAGACCCAGTACTTC
TRBJ1-2	TRBV30	11	NA	NA	CAWTSAYGYTF	TGTGCCTGGACTAGCGCCTATGGCTACACCTTC
TRBJ1-1	TRBV7-8	12	NA	many	CASGSRATEAFF	TGTGCCAGCGGGAGCAGAGCCACTGAAGCTTTCTTT
TRBJ1-4	TRBV20-1	12	NA	many	CSAHSSDEKLFF	TGCAGTGCCCACAGTTCGGATGAAAAACTGTTTTTT
TRBJ2-7	TRBV6-1	14	NA	many	CASNKDGYSYEQYF	TGTGCCAGCAATAAGGACGGATACTCCTACGAGCAGTACTTC
TRBJ1-2	TRBV4-2	18	TRBD1	many	CASSQQRMGTGANYGYTF	TGTGCCAGCAGCCAACAAAGAATGGGGACAGGAGCGAACTATGGCTACACCTTC
TRBJ2-3	TRBV12-3/TRBV12-4	13	NA	many	CASSLALTDTQYF	TGTGCCAGCAGTTTGGCTCTCACAGATACGCAGTATTTT
TRBJ1-1	TRBV7-9	13	NA	few	CASSLDGSFRAVF	TGTGCCAGCAGCTTAGATGGGTCCTTTAGGGCTGTCTTT
TRBJ2-5	TRBV9	15	TRBD1	few	CASSVDEGAGETQYF	TGTGCCAGCAGCGTAGACGAGGGGGCAGGAGAGACCCAGTACTTC
TRBJ1-1	TRBV6-1	15	NA	NA	CASSYLWGEGGEAFF	TGTGCCAGCAGCTACCTTTGGGGGGAGGGGGGTGAAGCTTTCTTT
TRBJ1-1	TRBV2	14	NA	many	CASSDPRVNTEAFF	TGTGCCAGCAGTGACCCGCGGGTGAACACTGAAGCTTTCTTT
TRBJ2-1	TRBV11-2	16	NA	many	CASSLDTRVQDNEQFF	TGTGCCAGCAGCTTAGATACCAGGGTTCAGGACAATGAGCAGTTCTTC
TRBJ2-1	TRBV28	16	TRBD2	many	CASSFPPAGGPNEQFF	TGTGCCAGCAGTTTTCCGCCGGCGGGAGGGCCCAATGAGCAGTTCTTC
TRBJ2-1	TRBV20-1	15	TRBD2	few	CSASPSGSSYNEQFF	TGCAGTGCCAGCCCTAGCGGGAGCTCCTACAATGAGCAGTTCTTC
TRBJ2-1	TRBV14	15	TRBD2	many	CASSQPGLPYNEQFF	TGTGCCAGCAGCCAACCGGGACTACCCTACAATGAGCAGTTCTTC
TRBJ1-5	TRBV16	16	TRBD1	few	CASSQWGQGAGQPQHF	TGTGCCAGCAGCCAATGGGGACAGGGGGCAGGTCAGCCCCAGCATTTT
TRBJ2-1	TRBV24-1	21	TRBD2	NA	CATSDPTGVGTSGILHNEQFF	TGTGCCACCAGTGACCCGACAGGAGTAGGGACTAGCGGGATACTACACAATGAGCAGTTCTTC
TRBJ2-3	TRBV30	16	TRBD2	NA	CAWSPLSGRRTDTQYF	TGTGCCTGGAGCCCTTTGAGCGGGAGACGAACAGATACGCAGTATTTT
TRBJ2-7	TRBV27	14	TRBD1	many	CASMGESGGGEQYF	TGTGCCAGCATGGGTGAATCAGGGGGCGGCGAGCAGTACTTC
TRBJ2-5	TRBV7-8	15	NA	many	CASRPWRGVGETQYF	TGTGCCAGCAGACCCTGGAGGGGTGTCGGGGAGACCCAGTACTTC
TRBJ1-2	TRBV5-5	13	NA	many	CASSLGYSRAGTF	TGTGCCAGCAGCTTGGGTTATAGCAGGGCAGGAACCTTC